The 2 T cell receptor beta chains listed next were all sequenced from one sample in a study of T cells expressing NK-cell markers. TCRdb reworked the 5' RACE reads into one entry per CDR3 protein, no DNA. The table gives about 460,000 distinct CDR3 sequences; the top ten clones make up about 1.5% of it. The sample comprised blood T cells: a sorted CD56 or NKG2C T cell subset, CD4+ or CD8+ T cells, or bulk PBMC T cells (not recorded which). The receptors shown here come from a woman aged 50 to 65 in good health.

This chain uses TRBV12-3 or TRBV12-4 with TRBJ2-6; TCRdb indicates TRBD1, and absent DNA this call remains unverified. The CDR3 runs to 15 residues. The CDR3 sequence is CASSPGGAGANVLTF.

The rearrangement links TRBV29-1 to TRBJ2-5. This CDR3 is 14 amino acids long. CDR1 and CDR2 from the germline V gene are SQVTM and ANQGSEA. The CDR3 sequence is CSVVGLHQQETQYF.